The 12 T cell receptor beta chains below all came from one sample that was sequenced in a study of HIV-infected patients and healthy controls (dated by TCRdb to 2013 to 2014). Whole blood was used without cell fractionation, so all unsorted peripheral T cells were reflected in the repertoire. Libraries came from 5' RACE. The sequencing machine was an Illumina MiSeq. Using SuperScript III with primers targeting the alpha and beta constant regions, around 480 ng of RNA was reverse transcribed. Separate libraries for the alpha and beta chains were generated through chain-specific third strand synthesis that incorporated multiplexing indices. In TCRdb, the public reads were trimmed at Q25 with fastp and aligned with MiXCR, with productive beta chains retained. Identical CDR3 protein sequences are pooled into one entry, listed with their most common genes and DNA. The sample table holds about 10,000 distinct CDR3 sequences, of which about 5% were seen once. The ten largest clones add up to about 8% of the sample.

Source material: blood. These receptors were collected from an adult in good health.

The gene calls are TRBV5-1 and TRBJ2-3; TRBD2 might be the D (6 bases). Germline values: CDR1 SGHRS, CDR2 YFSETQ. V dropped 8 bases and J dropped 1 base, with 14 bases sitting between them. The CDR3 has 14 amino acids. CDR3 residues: CASREVAGTDTQYF. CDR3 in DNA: TGCGCCAGTAGGGAGGTAGCGGGCACAGATACGCAGTATTTT.

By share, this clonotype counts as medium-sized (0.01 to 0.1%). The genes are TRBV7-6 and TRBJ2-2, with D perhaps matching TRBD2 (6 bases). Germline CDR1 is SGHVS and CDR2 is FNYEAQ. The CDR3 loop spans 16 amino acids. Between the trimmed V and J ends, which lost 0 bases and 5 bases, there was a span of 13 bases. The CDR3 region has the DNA TGTGCCAGCAGCTTAGCAGTAGCGGATCGAACCGGGGAGCTGTTTTTT. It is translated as CASSLAVADRTGELFF.

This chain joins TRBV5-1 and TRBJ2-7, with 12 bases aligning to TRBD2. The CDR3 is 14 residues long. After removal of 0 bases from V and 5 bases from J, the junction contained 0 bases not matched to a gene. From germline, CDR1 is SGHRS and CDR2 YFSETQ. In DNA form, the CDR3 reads TGCGCCAGCAGCTTGGGACTAGCGGGGGACGAGCAGTACTTC. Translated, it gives CASSLGLAGDEQYF.

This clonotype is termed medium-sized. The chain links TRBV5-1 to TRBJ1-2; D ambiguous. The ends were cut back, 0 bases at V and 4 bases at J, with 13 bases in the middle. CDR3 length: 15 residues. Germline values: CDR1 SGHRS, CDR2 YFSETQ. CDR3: CASSLAPARLYGYTF. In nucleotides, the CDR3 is TGCGCCAGCAGCTTGGCCCCGGCTCGACTCTATGGCTACACCTTC.

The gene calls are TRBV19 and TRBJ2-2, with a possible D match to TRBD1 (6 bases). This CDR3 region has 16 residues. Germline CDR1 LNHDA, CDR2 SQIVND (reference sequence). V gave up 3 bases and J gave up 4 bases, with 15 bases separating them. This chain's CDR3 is CASSITGTHLTGELFF. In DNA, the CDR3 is TGTGCCAGTAGTATCACCGGGACACACCTCACCGGGGAGCTGTTTTTT. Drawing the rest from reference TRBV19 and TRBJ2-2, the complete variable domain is DGGITQSPKYLFRKEGQNVTLSCEQNLNHDAMYWYRQDPGQGLRLIYYSQIVNDFQKGDIAEGYSVSREKKESFPLTVTSAQKNPTAFYLCASSITGTHLTGELFFGEGSRLTVL.

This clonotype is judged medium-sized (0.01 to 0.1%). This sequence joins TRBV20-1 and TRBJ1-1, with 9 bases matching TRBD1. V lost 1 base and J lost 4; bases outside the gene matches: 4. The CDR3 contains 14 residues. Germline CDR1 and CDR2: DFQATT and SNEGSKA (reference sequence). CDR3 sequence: CSARGGQGLTEAFF. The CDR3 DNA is TGCAGTGCTAGAGGCGGACAGGGGCTCACTGAAGCTTTCTTT.

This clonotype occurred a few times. The CDR3 sequence is CASRFGMEPQHF. The CDR3 DNA follows: TGTGCCAGTAGATTCGGAATGGAGCCCCAGCATTTT. The chain uses TRBV19 and TRBJ1-5, with D uncertain. Germline CDR1 reads LNHDA; CDR2 reads SQIVND (reference sequence). CDR3 length equals 12 residues. Trimming removed 6 bases at V and 8 bases at J, with 11 bases between.

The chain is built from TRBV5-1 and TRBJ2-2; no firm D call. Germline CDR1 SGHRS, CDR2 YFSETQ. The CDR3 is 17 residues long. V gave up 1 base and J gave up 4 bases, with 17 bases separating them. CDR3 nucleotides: TGCGCCAGCAGCTTGCTCATCCGACACTCATCCACCGGGGAGCTGTTTTTT. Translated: CASSLLIRHSSTGELFF.

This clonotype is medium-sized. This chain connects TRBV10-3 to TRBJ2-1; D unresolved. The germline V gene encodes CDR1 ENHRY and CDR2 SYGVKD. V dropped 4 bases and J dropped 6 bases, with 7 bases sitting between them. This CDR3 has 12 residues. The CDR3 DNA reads TGTGCCATCAGTGGTCCACTCAATGAGCAGTTCTTC. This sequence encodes CAISGPLNEQFF.

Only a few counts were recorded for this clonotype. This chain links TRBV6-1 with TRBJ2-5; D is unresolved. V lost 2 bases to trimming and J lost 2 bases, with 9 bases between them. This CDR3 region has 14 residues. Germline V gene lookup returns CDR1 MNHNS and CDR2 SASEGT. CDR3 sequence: CASSEIGRQETQYF. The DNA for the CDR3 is TGTGCCAGCAGTGAAATTGGGCGACAAGAGACCCAGTACTTC.

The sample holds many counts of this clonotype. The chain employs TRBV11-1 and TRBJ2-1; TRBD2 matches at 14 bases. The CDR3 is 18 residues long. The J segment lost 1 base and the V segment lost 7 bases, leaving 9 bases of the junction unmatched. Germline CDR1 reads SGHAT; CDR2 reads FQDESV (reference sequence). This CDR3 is CASNPGLAGEGSYNEQFF. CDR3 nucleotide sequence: TGTGCCAGCAACCCGGGACTAGCGGGAGAGGGTTCCTACAATGAGCAGTTCTTC.

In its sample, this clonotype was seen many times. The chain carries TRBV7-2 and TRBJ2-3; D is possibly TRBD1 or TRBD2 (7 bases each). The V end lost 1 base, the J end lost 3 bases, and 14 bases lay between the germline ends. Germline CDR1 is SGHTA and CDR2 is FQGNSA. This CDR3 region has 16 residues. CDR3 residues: CASSLEGRGGTDTQYF. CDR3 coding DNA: TGTGCCAGCAGCTTAGAGGGCAGGGGGGGGACAGATACGCAGTATTTT.